Listed below are T cell receptor beta chains from one sample, sequenced in a study of T cell repertoires in cytomegalovirus infection. TCRdb reanalysed the reads using MiXCR and keeps one entry per CDR3 protein. The sample has approximately 150,000 distinct CDR3 sequences; roughly 17% are singletons. Sequencing used CD8+ T cells from PBMCs. These receptors originate from a human donor in good health (CMV status not recorded). Some clones in this sample may be carry-over from other donors' samples. Both conserved end residues are part of each CDR3. Fields, in order: clone size, V gene, CDR3 protein. Clone size, where shown, is once, few, many, or a class for clones that have expanded.

clone_size: .
v_call: TRBV7-9
cdr3_aa: CASSMRTSGDNEQFF

clone_size: many
v_call: TRBV7-9
cdr3_aa: CASCATNEKLFF

clone_size: .
v_call: TRBV27
cdr3_aa: CASSLGPGSYEQYF

clone_size: .
v_call: TRBV12-3/TRBV12-4
cdr3_aa: CASSFGGGRNEQFF

clone_size: many
v_call: TRBV7-8
cdr3_aa: CASSLGPGGNTDTQYF

clone_size: few
v_call: TRBV20-1
cdr3_aa: CSARTLGRGFF

clone_size: few
v_call: TRBV12-3/TRBV12-4
cdr3_aa: CASSSLAGGGNEQFF

clone_size: few
v_call: TRBV7-9
cdr3_aa: CASSDVRSYNEQFF

clone_size: .
v_call: TRBV5-1
cdr3_aa: CASSPDRGRYEQYF

clone_size: .
v_call: TRBV7-9
cdr3_aa: CASSVQGGDEQYF

clone_size: .
v_call: TRBV6-2/TRBV6-3
cdr3_aa: CASSKHGRQPQHF

clone_size: .
v_call: TRBV6-2/TRBV6-3
cdr3_aa: CASTGQDTGELFF

clone_size: few
v_call: TRBV20-1
cdr3_aa: CSASGRWEGYEQYF

clone_size: few
v_call: TRBV19
cdr3_aa: CASSRWGATQETQYF

clone_size: few
v_call: TRBV2
cdr3_aa: CASSEAKANQPQHF

clone_size: few
v_call: TRBV7-8
cdr3_aa: CASSTPEGLLGGEQFF

clone_size: .
v_call: TRBV28
cdr3_aa: CASSFGTGEVFGYGYTF

clone_size: few
v_call: TRBV6-1
cdr3_aa: CASSEEETAAGELFF

clone_size: .
v_call: TRBV7-2
cdr3_aa: CASSPGAGAGTEAFF

clone_size: few
v_call: TRBV7-3
cdr3_aa: CASSLRSWGHYEQYF

clone_size: few
v_call: TRBV15
cdr3_aa: CATSTYPGNTIYF

clone_size: .
v_call: TRBV29-1
cdr3_aa: CSVWGQNEQYF

clone_size: .
v_call: TRBV14
cdr3_aa: CASSQELQDEQYF

clone_size: .
v_call: TRBV27
cdr3_aa: CASSPLGLNIQYF

clone_size: few
v_call: TRBV12-3/TRBV12-4
cdr3_aa: CASSNPGQGSYEQYF

clone_size: .
v_call: TRBV20-1
cdr3_aa: CSARDYGSSYEQYF

clone_size: .
v_call: TRBV7-9
cdr3_aa: CASSPLGRGDSYNEQFF

clone_size: .
v_call: TRBV25-1
cdr3_aa: CASSDRGFNYEQYF

clone_size: .
v_call: TRBV2
cdr3_aa: CASTQTSGLYNEQFF

clone_size: .
v_call: TRBV27
cdr3_aa: CASSLSNSRYDEQYF

clone_size: .
v_call: TRBV6-2/TRBV6-3
cdr3_aa: CASSYSPGSGAFF

clone_size: .
v_call: TRBV29-1
cdr3_aa: CSAGTGSGANVLTF

clone_size: few
v_call: TRBV6-2/TRBV6-3
cdr3_aa: CASSQGLANEQFF